This TCR beta chain was retrieved from a study of PD-1 blockade in classical Hodgkin lymphoma. In germline, CDR1 is GTSNPN, CDR2 SVGIG (reference sequence). This CDR3 region has 11 residues. The ends were cut back, 2 bases at V and 8 bases at J, with 6 bases in the middle. Repertoires were generated with immunoSEQ multiplex PCR, while TCRdb's copy carries only in-frame clones and drops some. The sample carries 53,000 or so clones, around 85% recorded once. Each patient relapsed following autologous stem cell transplantation, and prior brentuximab vedotin exposure differed. This clone is a singleton in its sample.

The sequencing here drew on peripheral blood mononuclear cells (PBMCs), taken at baseline. The rearrangement uses TRBV30 and TRBJ1-4; D gene unclear. The origin of this receptor is a human donor with classical Hodgkin lymphoma. The CDR3 here is CAWSRNEKLFF. In DNA, the CDR3 is TGTGCCTGGAGTAGAAACGAAAAACTGTTTTTT. Complete variable domain (other parts from reference TRBV30 and TRBJ1-4): SQTIHQWPATLVQPVGSPLSLECTVEGTSNPNLYWYRQAAGRGLQLLFYSVGIGQISSEVPQNLSASRPQDRQFILSSKKLLLSDSGFYLCAWSRNEKLFFGSGTQLSVL.